This TCR beta chain was sequenced for a study of graft-versus-host responses after intestinal transplantation. Germline lookup yields CDR1 PRHDT and CDR2 FYEKMQ (reference sequence). The CDR3 length is 16 residues. The ends lost 5 bases at V and 3 bases at J; junction bases unmatched: 6. Assay used: immunoSEQ multiplex PCR; TCRdb lists only in-frame clones, some missing. Of 13,000 to 15,000 clones listed, more than 90% are singletons. The TCR originated in a human patient who received an intestinal transplant, so some T cells may come from the graft donor. The sample in question was PBMCs, obtained 9 days after transplant. This chain links TRBV13 with TRBJ2-7, with TRBD2 identical over 14 bases. The CDR3 reads CASSPRTSGRYYEQYF. The CDR3 DNA is TGTGCCAGCAGCCCACGGACTAGCGGGAGGTACTACGAGCAGTACTTC.